These 21 T cell receptor beta chains came from one sample sequenced in a study of CD8 T cells in ankylosing spondylitis. TCRdb passed the 5' RACE reads through MiXCR, listing each CDR3 protein once. The table shows 200,000 to 300,000 distinct CDR3 sequences, with about 10% occurring only once. The specimen was blood, either unsorted or a sorted T cell fraction (not recorded which). Every receptor here comes from a male donor with ankylosing spondylitis or in good health (not recorded which).

In this sample, this clonotype turned up many times. The CDR3 DNA reads as TGCAGTGCTGACGGGACATGGGCGGGTCTCAATGGCTACACCTTC. This translates into CSADGTWAGLNGYTF. This chain joins TRBV20-1 and TRBJ1-2; D possibly corresponds to TRBD1 (6 bases). Trimming removed 5 bases from V and 6 bases from J, with 22 bases in between. This CDR3 has 15 residues. Germline-derived CDR1 and CDR2 are DFQATT and SNEGSKA (reference sequence).

The chain recombines TRBV20-1 with TRBJ1-2, with D tentatively TRBD1 (5 bases). V was trimmed by 6 bases and J by 2 bases, leaving 16 bases between them. This CDR3 comprises 14 residues. CDR1 and CDR2 from the germline V gene are DFQATT and SNEGSKA (reference sequence). The CDR3 sequence is CSASGSGTNYGYTF. The CDR3 DNA follows: TGCAGTGCGTCGGGGTCCGGGACGAACTATGGCTACACCTTC.

This clonotype was detected ten times or more. The V gene is TRBV5-1, the J gene TRBJ2-1, with D perhaps matching TRBD1 (6 bases). The CDR3 covers 15 residues. Germline CDR1 SGHRS, CDR2 YFSETQ. Trimming cost V 0 bases and J 2 bases, with 9 bases left between them. CDR3: CASSLVAGAYNEQFF. Written as DNA, the CDR3 is TGCGCCAGCAGCTTGGTGGCAGGGGCCTACAATGAGCAGTTCTTC.

This clonotype has ten or more counts. The genes are TRBV5-1 and TRBJ1-4, with a weak D call TRBD1 (5 bases). V was cut by 4 bases and J by 0 bases, with 13 bases left in between. The CDR3 totals 16 residues. From germline, CDR1 is SGHRS and CDR2 YFSETQ. For the CDR3, the DNA is TGCGCCAGCAGCGGAGGGACGATGGCAACTAATGAAAAACTGTTTTTT. As protein: CASSGGTMATNEKLFF.

This clonotype was seen many times. V is TRBV29-1 and J is TRBJ1-1; weak D call: TRBD1 (5 bases). V lost 3 bases to trimming and J lost 4 bases, with 15 bases between them. The CDR3 is 14 residues long. CDR1 and CDR2 from the germline V gene are SQVTM and ANQGSEA. The DNA for the CDR3 is TGCAGCGTTGAGAGGCAGGCACAGGTCACTGAAGCTTTCTTT. This translates into CSVERQAQVTEAFF.

This clonotype occurred many times. This chain uses TRBV20-1 with TRBJ2-3; D gene unclear. The CDR3 has 14 residues. Germline CDR1 and CDR2: DFQATT and SNEGSKA (reference sequence). V lost 6 bases and J lost 6, with 19 bases in between. The CDR3 bases are TGCAGTGCACCAATGAGTGAGGCCGGGGATACGCAGTATTTT. This gives the protein CSAPMSEAGDTQYF.

The chain recombines TRBV2 with TRBJ1-1; the D is unclear. Germline V gene sequence: CDR1 SNHLY, CDR2 FYNNEI. This CDR3 contains 13 residues. The ends were cut back, 8 bases at V and 1 base at J, with 11 bases in the middle. CDR3 coding DNA: TGTGCCAGCCTTAGACGCTGGAACACTGAAGCTTTCTTT. It yields the protein CASLRRWNTEAFF.

This clonotype was observed a few times. At one of its ends the junction is not consistent with the germline gene, which may arise from a read error. The rearrangement joins TRBV12-3 or TRBV12-4 to TRBJ2-5, with 8 bases matching TRBD1. The CDR3 sequence is 13 residues long. CDR3 region: CASRNPTGQGQAF. The CDR3 coding sequence is TGTGCCAGCAGAAACCCCACCGGACAGGGCCAGGCGTTC.

This rearrangement joins TRBV7-2 to TRBJ2-5, with D perhaps matching TRBD1 (5 bases). This CDR3 spans 15 amino acids. The germline CDR1 and CDR2 sequences are SGHTA and FQGNSA. V was pared by 5 bases and J by 1 base, with 14 bases between. CDR3 sequence (DNA): TGTGCCAGCAGCACAGGAGTACTCGGCCAAGAGACCCAGTACTTC. Translated, it gives CASSTGVLGQETQYF. Combining the CDR3 with reference TRBV7-2 and TRBJ2-5 gives the whole variable domain GAGVSQSPSNKVTEKGKDVELRCDPISGHTALYWYRQSLGQGLEFLIYFQGNSAPDKSGLPSDRFSAERTGGSVSTLTIQRTQQEDSAVYLCASSTGVLGQETQYFGPGTRLLVL.

In its sample, this clonotype was seen a few times. The chain employs TRBV9 and TRBJ2-7; weak D call: TRBD2 (7 bases). The CDR3 consists of 16 residues. Germline CDR1 and CDR2: SGDLS and YYNGEE. The V end lost 4 bases, the J end lost 3 bases, and 20 bases lay between the germline ends. The CDR3 bases are TGTGCCAGCAGCCCGAACGCAGCGGGACAAGGCTACGAGCAGTACTTC. Amino acids: CASSPNAAGQGYEQYF.

In its sample, this clonotype was seen many times. The chain combines TRBV20-1 with TRBJ2-3; 16 bases agree with TRBD2. The ends lost 0 bases at V and 2 bases at J; junction bases unmatched: 14. Germline V gene sequence: CDR1 DFQATT, CDR2 SNEGSKA (reference sequence). The CDR3 loop spans 21 amino acids. The CDR3 reads CSARDQSSPGLAGGPTDTQYF. The CDR3 DNA reads as TGCAGTGCTAGAGATCAATCTAGTCCGGGACTAGCGGGAGGGCCCACAGATACGCAGTATTTT.

A few counts support this clonotype. DNA of the CDR3: TGCGCCAGCAGAAAAGCGGGGGGGCTCGGCACAGATACGCAGTATTTT. Translation gives CASRKAGGLGTDTQYF. This chain uses TRBV5-1 with TRBJ2-3, with 10 bases matching TRBD2. The J segment lost 1 base and the V segment lost 5 bases, leaving 7 bases of the junction unmatched. The CDR3 extends over 16 amino acids. Germline CDR1 SGHRS, CDR2 YFSETQ.

The V call is TRBV3-1, the J call TRBJ2-1, with D perhaps matching TRBD2 (5 bases). V lost 11 bases, J lost 3 bases, and 32 bases lay in between. CDR1 and CDR2 (germline): LGHDT, YNNKEL (reference sequence). The CDR3 totals 19 residues. The CDR3 sequence: CACSQDKDPLMEDYNEQFF. The CDR3 region has the DNA TGTGCCTGCTCCCAAGACAAGGACCCGCTTATGGAGGACTACAATGAGCAGTTCTTC.

This clonotype has a handful of counts. The chain combines TRBV2 with TRBJ2-7; 10 bases line up with TRBD1. From germline, CDR1 is SNHLY and CDR2 FYNNEI. CDR3 size: 14 residues. The V gene end was trimmed by 8 bases and the J gene end by 7 bases; junction bases not matched to a gene: 11. The CDR3 region is CASYSGTGVQEQYF. DNA for the CDR3: TGTGCCAGCTATTCCGGGACAGGGGTTCAGGAGCAGTACTTC.

The genes are TRBV7-9 and TRBJ2-1; tentative D call: TRBD1 (6 bases). Per germline, CDR1 SEHNR and CDR2 FQNEAQ (reference sequence). The CDR3 contains 12 residues. Trimming cost V 4 bases and J 6 bases, with 7 bases left between them. This chain's CDR3 is CASSWGPNEQFF. DNA of the CDR3: TGTGCCAGCAGCTGGGGGCCCAATGAGCAGTTCTTC.

This clonotype was observed many times. The J gene is TRBJ2-7, the V gene TRBV12-3 or TRBV12-4, with TRBD2 identical over 11 bases. After removal of 7 bases from V and 3 bases from J, the junction contained 5 bases not matched to a gene. This CDR3 region has 14 residues. CDR3 protein: CASTPGLADYEQYF. CDR3 DNA: TGTGCCAGCACCCCGGGACTAGCGGACTACGAGCAGTACTTC.

This clonotype was counted many times. The V and J genes are TRBV5-1 and TRBJ2-2, with a possible D match to TRBD2 (5 bases). The CDR3 is 15 residues long. Trimming removed 4 bases at V and 2 bases at J, with 12 bases between. Germline V gene data show CDR1 as SGHRS and CDR2 as YFSETQ. This chain's CDR3 is CASSMGRGNTGELFF. In nucleotides, the CDR3 is TGCGCCAGCAGCATGGGCCGGGGAAACACCGGGGAGCTGTTTTTT.

Note on this clonotype: This clone may be a read error of a much larger clone one base away. The chain couples TRBV7-9 to TRBJ1-4; the D gene is possibly TRBD1 (5 bases). Germline CDR1 and CDR2: SEHNR and FQNEAQ (reference sequence). This CDR3 comprises 14 residues. The CDR3 loop reads CASSLMSGNEKLVF. Here the CDR3 DNA reads TGTGCCAGCAGCTTGATGTCAGGGAATGAAAAACTGGTTTTT. Complete variable domain (other parts from reference TRBV7-9 and TRBJ1-4): DTGVSQNPRHKITKRGQNVTFRCDPISEHNRLYWYRQTLGQGPEFLTYFQNEAQLEKSRLLSDRFSAERPKGSFSTLEIQRTEQGDSAMYLCASSLMSGNEKLVFGSGTQLSVL.

This clonotype appeared many times. The chain is built from TRBV6-1 and TRBJ1-1; D is undetermined. CDR1 is MNHNS and CDR2 is SASEGT in the germline V gene. The CDR3 is 14 residues long. V was shortened by 6 bases and J by 0 bases, with 11 bases between the two germline ends. The DNA for the CDR3 is TGTGCCAGCAGACGCCACCGGATGAACACTGAAGCTTTCTTT. Its protein product is CASRRHRMNTEAFF.

This clonotype was seen more than once but under ten times. V is TRBV20-1 and J is TRBJ2-1; the match to TRBD2 covers 7 bases. The CDR3 has 14 residues. Germline CDR1 reads DFQATT; CDR2 reads SNEGSKA (reference sequence). Trimming removed 2 bases from V and 5 bases from J; junction bases left unmatched: 6. CDR3 DNA sequence: TGCAGTGCTAGATCGGGACTAACGAACAATGAGCAGTTCTTC. It yields the protein CSARSGLTNNEQFF.

The chain has TRBV12-5 and TRBJ1-2, with D possibly being TRBD1 (5 bases). Germline loops: CDR1 LGHNT, CDR2 FRNRAP. CDR3 length: 11 residues. CDR3 in DNA: TGTGCCCTGGGGGAAGCGAGAGGCTACACCTTC. Protein product: CALGEARGYTF.